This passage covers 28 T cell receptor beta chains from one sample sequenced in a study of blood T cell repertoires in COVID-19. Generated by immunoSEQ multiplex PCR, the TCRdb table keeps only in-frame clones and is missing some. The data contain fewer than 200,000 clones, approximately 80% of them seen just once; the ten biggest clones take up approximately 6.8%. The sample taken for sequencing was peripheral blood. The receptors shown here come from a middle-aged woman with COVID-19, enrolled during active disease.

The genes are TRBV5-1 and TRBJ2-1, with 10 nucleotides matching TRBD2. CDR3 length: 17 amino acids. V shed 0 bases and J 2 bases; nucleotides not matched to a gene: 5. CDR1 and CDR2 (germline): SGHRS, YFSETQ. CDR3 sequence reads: CASSLVPSGGAYNEQFF. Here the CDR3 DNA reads TGCGCCAGCAGCTTGGTACCTAGCGGGGGCGCCTACAATGAGCAGTTCTTC. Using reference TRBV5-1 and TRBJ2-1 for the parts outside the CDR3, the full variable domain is KAGVTQTPRYLIKTRGQQVTLSCSPISGHRSVSWYQQTPGQGLQFLFEYFSETQRNKGNFPGRFSGRQFSNSRSEMNVSTLELGDSALYLCASSLVPSGGAYNEQFFGPGTRLTVL.

The DNA for the CDR3 is TGTGCCAGCTCACGAAGCAGTGGACTAGCGTACGCCGGGGAGCTGTTTTTT. Translated: CASSRSSGLAYAGELFF. This rearrangement joins TRBV18 to TRBJ2-2, with TRBD2 matching over 9 bases. The trim removed 4 bases at V and 6 bases at J, leaving 12 bases unmatched. In germline, CDR1 is KGHSH, CDR2 LQKENI. The CDR3 is 17 amino acids.

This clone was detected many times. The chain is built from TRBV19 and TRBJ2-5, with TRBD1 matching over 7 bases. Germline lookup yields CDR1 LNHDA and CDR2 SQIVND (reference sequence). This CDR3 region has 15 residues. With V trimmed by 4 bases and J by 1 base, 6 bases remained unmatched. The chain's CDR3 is CASSRGQSPQETQYF. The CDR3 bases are TGTGCCAGTAGTAGGGGACAGTCACCCCAAGAGACCCAGTACTTC. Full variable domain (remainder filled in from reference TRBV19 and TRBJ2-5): DGGITQSPKYLFRKEGQNVTLSCEQNLNHDAMYWYRQDPGQGLRLIYYSQIVNDFQKGDIAEGYSVSREKKESFPLTVTSAQKNPTAFYLCASSRGQSPQETQYFGPGTRLLVL.

The CDR3 DNA is TGTGCCAGTAGTCCGGGGGGGTTCCCGGTAAGCTCCTATAATTCACCCCTCCACTTT. This translates into CASSPGGFPVSSYNSPLHF. The rearrangement links TRBV19 to TRBJ1-6, with a weak D call TRBD1 (5 bases). The CDR3 length is 19 residues. Germline V gives CDR1 LNHDA, CDR2 SQIVND (reference sequence). V was trimmed by 5 bases and J by 0 bases, leaving 20 bases between them.

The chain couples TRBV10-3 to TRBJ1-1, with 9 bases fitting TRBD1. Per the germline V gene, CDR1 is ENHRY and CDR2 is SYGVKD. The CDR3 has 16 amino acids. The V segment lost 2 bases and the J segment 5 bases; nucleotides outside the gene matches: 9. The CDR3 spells CAISERDREFGTEAFF. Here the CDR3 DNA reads TGTGCCATCAGTGAGCGGGACAGGGAATTCGGGACTGAAGCTTTCTTT.

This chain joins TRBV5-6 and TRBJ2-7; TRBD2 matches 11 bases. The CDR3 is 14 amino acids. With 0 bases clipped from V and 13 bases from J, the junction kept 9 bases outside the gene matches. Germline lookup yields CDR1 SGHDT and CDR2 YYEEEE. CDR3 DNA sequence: TGTGCCAGCAGCTTGGCGCTTAGCGGGAGGGACACATACTTC. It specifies CASSLALSGRDTYF. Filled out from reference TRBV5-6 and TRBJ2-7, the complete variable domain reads DAGVTQSPTHLIKTRGQQVTLRCSPKSGHDTVSWYQQALGQGPQFIFQYYEEEERQRGNFPDRFSGHQFPNYSSELNVNALLLGDSALYLCASSLALSGRDTYFGPGTRLTVT.

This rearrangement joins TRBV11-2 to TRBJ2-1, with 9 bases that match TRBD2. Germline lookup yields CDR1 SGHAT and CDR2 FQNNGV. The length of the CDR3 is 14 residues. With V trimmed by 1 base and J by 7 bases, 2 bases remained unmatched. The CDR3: CASSLVSGSNEQFF. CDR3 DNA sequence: TGTGCCAGCAGCTTAGTTAGCGGGAGTAATGAGCAGTTCTTC.

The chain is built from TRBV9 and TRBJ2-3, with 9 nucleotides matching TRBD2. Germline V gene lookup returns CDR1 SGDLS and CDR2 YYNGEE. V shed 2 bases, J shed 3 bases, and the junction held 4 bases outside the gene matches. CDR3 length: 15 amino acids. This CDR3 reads CASSVGTSTTDTQYF. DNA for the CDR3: TGTGCCAGCAGCGTCGGGACTAGCACGACAGATACGCAGTATTTT.

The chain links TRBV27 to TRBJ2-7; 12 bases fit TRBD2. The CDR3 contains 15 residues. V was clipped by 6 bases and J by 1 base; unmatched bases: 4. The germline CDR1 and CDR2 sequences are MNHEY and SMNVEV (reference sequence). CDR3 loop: CASRELAGGSYEQYF. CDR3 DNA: TGTGCCAGCAGAGAACTAGCGGGAGGATCCTACGAGCAGTACTTC.

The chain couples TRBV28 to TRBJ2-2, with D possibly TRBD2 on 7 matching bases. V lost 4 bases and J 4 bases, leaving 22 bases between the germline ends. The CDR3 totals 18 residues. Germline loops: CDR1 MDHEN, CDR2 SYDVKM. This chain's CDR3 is CASSSIWSRGRATGELFF. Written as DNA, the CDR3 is TGTGCCAGCAGTTCAATCTGGTCGCGGGGGCGGGCCACCGGGGAGCTGTTTTTT.

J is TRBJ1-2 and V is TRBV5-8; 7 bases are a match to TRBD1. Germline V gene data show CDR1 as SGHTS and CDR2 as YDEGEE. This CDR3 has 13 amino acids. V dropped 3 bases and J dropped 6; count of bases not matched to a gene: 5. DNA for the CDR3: TGTGCCAGCAGCTCGGGACAGTGGAATGGCTACACCTTC. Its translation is CASSSGQWNGYTF.

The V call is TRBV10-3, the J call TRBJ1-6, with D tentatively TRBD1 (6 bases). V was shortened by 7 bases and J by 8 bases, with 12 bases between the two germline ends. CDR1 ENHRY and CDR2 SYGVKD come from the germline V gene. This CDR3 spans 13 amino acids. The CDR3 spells CAINRDTDSPLHF. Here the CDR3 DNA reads TGTGCCATCAATAGGGACACTGATTCACCCCTCCACTTT.

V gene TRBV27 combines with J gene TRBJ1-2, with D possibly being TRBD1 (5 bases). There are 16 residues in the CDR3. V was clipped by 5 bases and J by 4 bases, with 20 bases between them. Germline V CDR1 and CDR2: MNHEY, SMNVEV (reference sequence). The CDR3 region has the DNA TGTGCCAGCAGTGGGTCCTTTGCAGGGTCCTTCTATGGCTACACCTTC. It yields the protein CASSGSFAGSFYGYTF.

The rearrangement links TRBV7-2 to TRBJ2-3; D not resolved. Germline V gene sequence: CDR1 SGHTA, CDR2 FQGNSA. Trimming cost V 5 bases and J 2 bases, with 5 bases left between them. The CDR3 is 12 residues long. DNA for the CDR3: TGTGCCAGCAGCGTCTACACAGATACGCAGTATTTT. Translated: CASSVYTDTQYF. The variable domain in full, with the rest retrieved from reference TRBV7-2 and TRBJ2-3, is GAGVSQSPSNKVTEKGKDVELRCDPISGHTALYWYRQSLGQGLEFLIYFQGNSAPDKSGLPSDRFSAERTGGSVSTLTIQRTQQEDSAVYLCASSVYTDTQYFGPGTRLTVL.

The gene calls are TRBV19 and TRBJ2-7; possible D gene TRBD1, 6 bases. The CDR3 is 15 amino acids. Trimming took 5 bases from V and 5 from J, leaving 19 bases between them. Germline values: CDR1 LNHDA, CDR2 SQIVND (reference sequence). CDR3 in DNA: TGTGCCAGTAGTCCATACCCCACAGGGTTCCACGAGCAGTACTTC. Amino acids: CASSPYPTGFHEQYF.

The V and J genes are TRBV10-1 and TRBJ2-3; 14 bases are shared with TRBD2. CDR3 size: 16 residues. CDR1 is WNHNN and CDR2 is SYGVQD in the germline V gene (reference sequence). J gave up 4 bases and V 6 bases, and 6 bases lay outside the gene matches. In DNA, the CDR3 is TGCGCCAGCAGCCACGGACTAGCGGGAGGCTCAGATACGCAGTATTTT. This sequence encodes CASSHGLAGGSDTQYF.

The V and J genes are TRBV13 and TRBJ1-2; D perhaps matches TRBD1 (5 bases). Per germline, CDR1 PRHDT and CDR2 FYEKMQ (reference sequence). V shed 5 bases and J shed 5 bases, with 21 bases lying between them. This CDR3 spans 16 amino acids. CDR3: CASSLRGQGMGYGYTF. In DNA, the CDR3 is TGTGCCAGCAGCCTAAGGGGTCAAGGGATGGGGTATGGCTACACCTTC.

The DNA of the CDR3 is TGTGCCAGCAGCACCACTTCCTACGAGCAGTACTTC. Protein: CASSTTSYEQYF. The chain links TRBV28 to TRBJ2-7, with D unclear. V gave up 6 bases and J gave up 1 base, with 7 bases separating them. CDR1 and CDR2 from the germline V gene are MDHEN and SYDVKM. The CDR3 sequence is 12 residues long.

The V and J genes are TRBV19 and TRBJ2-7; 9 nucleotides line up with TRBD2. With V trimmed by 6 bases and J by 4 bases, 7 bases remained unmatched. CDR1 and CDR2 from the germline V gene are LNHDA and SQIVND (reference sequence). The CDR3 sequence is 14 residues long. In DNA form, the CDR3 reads TGTGCCAGTAGGACTAGCGGAGAAACTTACGAGCAGTACTTC. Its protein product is CASRTSGETYEQYF.

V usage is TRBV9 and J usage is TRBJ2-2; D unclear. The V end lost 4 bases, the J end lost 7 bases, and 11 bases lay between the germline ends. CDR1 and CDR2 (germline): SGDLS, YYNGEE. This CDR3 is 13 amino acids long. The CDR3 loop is CASSYNSDGELFF. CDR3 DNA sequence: TGTGCCAGCAGCTACAACAGTGACGGGGAGCTGTTTTTT.

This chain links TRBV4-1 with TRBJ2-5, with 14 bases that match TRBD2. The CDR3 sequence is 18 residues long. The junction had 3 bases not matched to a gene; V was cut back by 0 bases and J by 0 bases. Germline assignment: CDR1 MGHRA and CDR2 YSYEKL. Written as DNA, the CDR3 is TGCGCCAGCAGCCAAGAATGGACTAGCGGGGGGCACCAAGAGACCCAGTACTTC. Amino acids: CASSQEWTSGGHQETQYF.

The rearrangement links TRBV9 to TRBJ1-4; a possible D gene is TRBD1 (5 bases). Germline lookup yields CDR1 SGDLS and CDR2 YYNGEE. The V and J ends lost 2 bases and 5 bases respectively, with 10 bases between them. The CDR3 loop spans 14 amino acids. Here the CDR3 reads CASSVMGQNEKLFF. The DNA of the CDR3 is TGTGCCAGCAGCGTGATGGGGCAGAATGAAAAACTGTTTTTT.

CDR3 loop: CSAAGVLVYTEAFF. For the CDR3, the DNA is TGCAGCGCCGCAGGGGTTTTGGTGTACACTGAAGCTTTCTTT. The rearrangement uses TRBV29-1 and TRBJ1-1; D is perhaps TRBD1 (6 bases). The CDR3 is 14 residues long. The germline V and J ends were trimmed by 7 bases and 3 bases, with 18 bases remaining between them. Germline CDR1 and CDR2: SQVTM and ANQGSEA.

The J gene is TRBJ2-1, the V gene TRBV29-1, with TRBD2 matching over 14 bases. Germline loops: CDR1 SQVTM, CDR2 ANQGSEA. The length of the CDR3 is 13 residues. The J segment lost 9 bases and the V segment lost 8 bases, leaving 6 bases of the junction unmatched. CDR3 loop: CSSLGTSGGEQFF. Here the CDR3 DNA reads TGCAGCTCCTTGGGGACTAGCGGGGGTGAGCAGTTCTTC.

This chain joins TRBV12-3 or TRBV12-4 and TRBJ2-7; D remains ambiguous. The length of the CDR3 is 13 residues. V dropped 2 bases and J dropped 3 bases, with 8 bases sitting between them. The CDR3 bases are TGTGCCAGCAGTTTATCGAACGGCTACGAGCAGTACTTC. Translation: CASSLSNGYEQYF.

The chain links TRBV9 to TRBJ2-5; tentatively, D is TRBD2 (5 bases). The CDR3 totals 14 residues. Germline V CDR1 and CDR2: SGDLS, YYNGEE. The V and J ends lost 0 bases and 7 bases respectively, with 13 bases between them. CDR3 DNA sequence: TGTGCCAGCAGCGTAGCTTTGCAGGCGGGGACCCAGTACTTC. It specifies CASSVALQAGTQYF.

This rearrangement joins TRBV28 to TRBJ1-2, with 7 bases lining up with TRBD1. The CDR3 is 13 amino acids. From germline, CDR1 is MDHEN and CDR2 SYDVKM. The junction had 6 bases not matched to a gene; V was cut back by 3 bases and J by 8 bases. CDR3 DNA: TGTGCCAGCAGTTTTGAGGGGGCGGGCGGCTACACCTTC. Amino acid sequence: CASSFEGAGGYTF.

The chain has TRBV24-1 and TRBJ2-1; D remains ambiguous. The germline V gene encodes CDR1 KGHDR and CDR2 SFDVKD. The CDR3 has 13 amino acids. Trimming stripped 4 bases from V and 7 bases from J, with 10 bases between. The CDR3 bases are TGTGCCACCAGTGAATCAGGCGAGAATGAGCAGTTCTTC. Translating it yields CATSESGENEQFF.